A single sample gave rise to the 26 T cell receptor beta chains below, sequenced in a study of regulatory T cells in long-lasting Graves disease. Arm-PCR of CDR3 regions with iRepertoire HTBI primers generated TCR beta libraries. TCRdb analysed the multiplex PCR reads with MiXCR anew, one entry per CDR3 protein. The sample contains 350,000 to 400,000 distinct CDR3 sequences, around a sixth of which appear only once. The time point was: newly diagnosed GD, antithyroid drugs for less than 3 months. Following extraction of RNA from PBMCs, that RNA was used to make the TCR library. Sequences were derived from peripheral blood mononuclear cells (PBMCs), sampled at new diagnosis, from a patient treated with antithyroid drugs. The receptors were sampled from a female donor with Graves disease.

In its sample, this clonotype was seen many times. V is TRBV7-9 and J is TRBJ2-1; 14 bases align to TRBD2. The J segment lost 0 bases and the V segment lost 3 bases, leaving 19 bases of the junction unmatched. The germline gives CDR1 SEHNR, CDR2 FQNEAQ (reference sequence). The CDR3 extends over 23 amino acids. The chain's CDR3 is CASSFSRVSGLAGERSSYNEQFF. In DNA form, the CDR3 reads TGTGCCAGCAGCTTCTCCAGAGTGTCGGGACTAGCGGGAGAGAGGAGCTCCTACAATGAGCAGTTCTTC.

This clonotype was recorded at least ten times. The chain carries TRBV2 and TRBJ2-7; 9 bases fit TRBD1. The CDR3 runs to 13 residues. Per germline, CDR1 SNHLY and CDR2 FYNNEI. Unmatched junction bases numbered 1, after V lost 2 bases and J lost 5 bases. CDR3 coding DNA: TGTGCCAGCAGTGAAAGGACAGGGGACGAGCAGTACTTC. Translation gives CASSERTGDEQYF.

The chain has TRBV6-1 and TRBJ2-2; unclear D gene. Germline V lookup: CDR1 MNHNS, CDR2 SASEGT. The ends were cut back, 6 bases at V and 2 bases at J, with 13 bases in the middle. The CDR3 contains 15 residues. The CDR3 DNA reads TGTGCCAGCAGCTTATTGGGCGTAAACACCGGGGAGCTGTTTTTT. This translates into CASSLLGVNTGELFF.

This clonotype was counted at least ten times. For the CDR3, the DNA is TGTGCCAGCAGTTTTCGGTCCGCGTTCGAGCAGTACTTC. It specifies CASSFRSAFEQYF. V usage is TRBV28 and J usage is TRBJ2-7; D unclear. CDR1 and CDR2 (germline): MDHEN, SYDVKM. The V end was cut by 3 bases, the J end by 6 bases, with 12 bases between. The CDR3 sequence is 13 residues long.

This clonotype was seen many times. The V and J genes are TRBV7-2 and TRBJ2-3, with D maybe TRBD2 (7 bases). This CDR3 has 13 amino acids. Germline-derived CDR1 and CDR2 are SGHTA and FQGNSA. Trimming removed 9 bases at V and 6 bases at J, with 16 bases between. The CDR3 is CARGGGNGDTQYF. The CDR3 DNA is TGTGCCAGGGGGGGGGGCAACGGGGATACGCAGTATTTT.

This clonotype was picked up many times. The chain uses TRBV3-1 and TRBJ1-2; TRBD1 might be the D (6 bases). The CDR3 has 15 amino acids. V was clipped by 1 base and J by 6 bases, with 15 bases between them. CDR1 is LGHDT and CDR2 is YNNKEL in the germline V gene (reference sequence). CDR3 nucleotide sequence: TGTGCCAGCAGCCAAGTCTTCTGGGGACAAAATGGCTACACCTTC. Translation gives CASSQVFWGQNGYTF.

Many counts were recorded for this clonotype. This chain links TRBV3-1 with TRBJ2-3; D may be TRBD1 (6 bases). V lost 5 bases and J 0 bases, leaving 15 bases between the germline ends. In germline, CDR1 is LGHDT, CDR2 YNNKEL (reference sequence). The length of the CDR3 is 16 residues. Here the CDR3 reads CASSDYRVSSTDTQYF. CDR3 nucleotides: TGTGCCAGCAGCGATTACAGGGTCTCTAGCACAGATACGCAGTATTTT.

The CDR3 region has the DNA TGTGCCAGCAGCTCATTTCGTGCGTGGGCCAAAAACATTCAGTACTTC. It encodes CASSSFRAWAKNIQYF. The chain links TRBV7-2 to TRBJ2-4; D unresolved. Trimming cost V 4 bases and J 1 base, with 14 bases left between them. The CDR3 extends over 16 amino acids. Per germline, CDR1 SGHTA and CDR2 FQGNSA.

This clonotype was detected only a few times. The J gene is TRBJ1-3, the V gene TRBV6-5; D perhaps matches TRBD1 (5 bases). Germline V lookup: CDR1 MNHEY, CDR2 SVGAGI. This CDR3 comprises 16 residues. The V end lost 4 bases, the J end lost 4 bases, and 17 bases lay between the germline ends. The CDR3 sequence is CASSSPGRGEGNTIYF. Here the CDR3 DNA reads TGTGCCAGCAGTTCCCCGGGGCGGGGCGAGGGAAACACCATATATTTT.

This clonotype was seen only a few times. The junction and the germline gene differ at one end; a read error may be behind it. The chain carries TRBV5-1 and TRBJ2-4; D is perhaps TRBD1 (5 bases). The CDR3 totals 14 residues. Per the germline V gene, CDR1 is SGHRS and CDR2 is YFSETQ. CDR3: CASSFRDAINIQYF. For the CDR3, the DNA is TGCGCCAGCAGCTTCAGGGATGCCATAAACATTCAGTACTTC.

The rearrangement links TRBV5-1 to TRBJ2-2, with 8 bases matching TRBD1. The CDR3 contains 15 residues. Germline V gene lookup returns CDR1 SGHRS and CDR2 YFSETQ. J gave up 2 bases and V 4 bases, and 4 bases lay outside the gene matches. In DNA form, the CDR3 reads TGCGCCAGCAGCAAAGGACAGGGTAACACCGGGGAGCTGTTTTTT. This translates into CASSKGQGNTGELFF.

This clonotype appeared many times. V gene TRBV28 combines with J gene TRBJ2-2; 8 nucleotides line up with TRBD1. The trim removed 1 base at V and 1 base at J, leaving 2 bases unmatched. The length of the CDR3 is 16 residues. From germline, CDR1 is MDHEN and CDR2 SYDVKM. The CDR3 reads CASSLLGTGNTGELFF. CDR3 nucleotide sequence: TGTGCCAGCAGTTTATTAGGGACAGGGAACACCGGGGAGCTGTTTTTT.

The CDR3 sequence is CASSLNTGRAFPETQYF. In DNA form, the CDR3 reads TGTGCCAGCAGTTTAAACACCGGGAGGGCCTTTCCAGAGACCCAGTACTTC. The J gene is TRBJ2-5, the V gene TRBV27, with 8 bases that match TRBD2. CDR1 and CDR2 from the germline V gene are MNHEY and SMNVEV (reference sequence). V shed 2 bases and J 4 bases; nucleotides not matched to a gene: 12. The CDR3 spans 17 residues.

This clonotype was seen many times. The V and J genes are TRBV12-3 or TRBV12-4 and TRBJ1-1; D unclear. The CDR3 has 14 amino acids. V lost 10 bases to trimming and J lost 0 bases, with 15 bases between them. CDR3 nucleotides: TGTGCCATCTACATTGGCGGCCTGAACACTGAAGCTTTCTTT. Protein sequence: CAIYIGGLNTEAFF.

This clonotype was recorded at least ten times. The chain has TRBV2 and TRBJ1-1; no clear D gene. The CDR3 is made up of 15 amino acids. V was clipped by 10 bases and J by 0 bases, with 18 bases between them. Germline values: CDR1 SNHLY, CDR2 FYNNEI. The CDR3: CATLRAILLNTEAFF. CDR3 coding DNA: TGTGCCACCCTAAGGGCCATACTATTGAACACTGAAGCTTTCTTT.

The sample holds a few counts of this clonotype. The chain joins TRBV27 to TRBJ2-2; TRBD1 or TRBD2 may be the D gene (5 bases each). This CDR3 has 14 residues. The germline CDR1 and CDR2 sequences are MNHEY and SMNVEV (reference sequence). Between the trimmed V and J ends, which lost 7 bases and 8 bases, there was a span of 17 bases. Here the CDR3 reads CASKVGTPGGELFF. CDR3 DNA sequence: TGTGCCAGCAAAGTGGGGACCCCGGGTGGGGAGCTGTTTTTT.

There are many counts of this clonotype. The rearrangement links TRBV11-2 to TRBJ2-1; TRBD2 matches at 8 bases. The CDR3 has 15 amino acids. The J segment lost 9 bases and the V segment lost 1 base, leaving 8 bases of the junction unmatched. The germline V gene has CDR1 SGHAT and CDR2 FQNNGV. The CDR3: CASSLGPGGHGEQFF. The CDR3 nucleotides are TGTGCCAGCAGCTTAGGTCCGGGGGGGCATGGTGAGCAGTTCTTC.

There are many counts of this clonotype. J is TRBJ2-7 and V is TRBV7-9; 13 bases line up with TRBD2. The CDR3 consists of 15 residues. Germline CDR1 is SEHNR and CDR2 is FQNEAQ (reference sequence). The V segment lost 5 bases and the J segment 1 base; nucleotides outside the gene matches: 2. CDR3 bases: TGTGCCAGCAGCCGGACTAGCGGGGGATCCTACGAGCAGTACTTC. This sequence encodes CASSRTSGGSYEQYF.

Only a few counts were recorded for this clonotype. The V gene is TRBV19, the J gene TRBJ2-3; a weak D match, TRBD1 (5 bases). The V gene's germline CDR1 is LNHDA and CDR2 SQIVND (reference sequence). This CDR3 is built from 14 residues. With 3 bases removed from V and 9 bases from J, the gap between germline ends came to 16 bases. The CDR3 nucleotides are TGTGCCAGTAGTATTTCCAGGGTGTTCGAGACGCAGTATTTT. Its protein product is CASSISRVFETQYF. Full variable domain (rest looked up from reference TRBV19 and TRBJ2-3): DGGITQSPKYLFRKEGQNVTLSCEQNLNHDAMYWYRQDPGQGLRLIYYSQIVNDFQKGDIAEGYSVSREKKESFPLTVTSAQKNPTAFYLCASSISRVFETQYFGPGTRLTVL.

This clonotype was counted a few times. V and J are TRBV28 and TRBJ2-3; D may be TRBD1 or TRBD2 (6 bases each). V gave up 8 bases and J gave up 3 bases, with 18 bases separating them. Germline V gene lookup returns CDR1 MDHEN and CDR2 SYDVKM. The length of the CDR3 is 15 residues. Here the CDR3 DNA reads TGTGCCAGCCGGGGGACAAGGGGAAGAACAGATACGCAGTATTTT. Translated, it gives CASRGTRGRTDTQYF.

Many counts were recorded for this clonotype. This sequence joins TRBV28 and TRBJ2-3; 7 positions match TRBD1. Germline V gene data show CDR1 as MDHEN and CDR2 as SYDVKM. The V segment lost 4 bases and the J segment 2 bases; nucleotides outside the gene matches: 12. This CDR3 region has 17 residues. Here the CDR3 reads CASSSPGWGQHTDTQYF. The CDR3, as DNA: TGTGCCAGCAGTTCACCCGGATGGGGACAGCACACAGATACGCAGTATTTT. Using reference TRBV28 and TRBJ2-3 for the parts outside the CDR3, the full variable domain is DVKVTQSSRYLVKRTGEKVFLECVQDMDHENMFWYRQDPGLGLRLIYFSYDVKMKEKGDIPEGYSVSREKKERFSLILESASTNQTSMYLCASSSPGWGQHTDTQYFGPGTRLTVL.

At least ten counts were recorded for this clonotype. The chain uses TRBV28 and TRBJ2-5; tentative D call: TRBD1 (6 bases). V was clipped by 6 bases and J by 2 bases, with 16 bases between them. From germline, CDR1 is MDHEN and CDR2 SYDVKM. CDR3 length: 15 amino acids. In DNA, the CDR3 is TGTGCCAGCAGACGCATCGGACAGCTTCAAGAGACCCAGTACTTC. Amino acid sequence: CASRRIGQLQETQYF.

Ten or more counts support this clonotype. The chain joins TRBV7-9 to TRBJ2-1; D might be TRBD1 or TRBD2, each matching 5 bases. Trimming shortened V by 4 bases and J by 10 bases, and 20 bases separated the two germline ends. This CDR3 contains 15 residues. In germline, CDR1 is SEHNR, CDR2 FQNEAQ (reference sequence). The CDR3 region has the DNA TGTGCCAGCAGCTCAGGATACCGCTGGGGCGGGGAGCAGTTCTTC. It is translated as CASSSGYRWGGEQFF.

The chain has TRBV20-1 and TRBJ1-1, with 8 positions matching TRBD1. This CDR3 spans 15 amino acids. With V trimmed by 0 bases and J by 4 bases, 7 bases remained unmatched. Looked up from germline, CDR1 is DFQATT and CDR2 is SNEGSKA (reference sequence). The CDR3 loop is CSAREWPGGITEAFF. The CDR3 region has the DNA TGCAGTGCTAGAGAGTGGCCAGGGGGCATCACTGAAGCTTTCTTT.

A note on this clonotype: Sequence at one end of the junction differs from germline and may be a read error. The CDR3 sequence: CACSTYRGRNEQFF. The CDR3 region has the DNA TGTGCCTGCAGCACCTACAGGGGCCGCAATGAGCAGTTCTTC. The V gene is TRBV7-9, the J gene TRBJ2-1, with 7 positions matching TRBD1. The CDR3 has 14 residues. Germline V CDR1 and CDR2: SEHNR, FQNEAQ (reference sequence).

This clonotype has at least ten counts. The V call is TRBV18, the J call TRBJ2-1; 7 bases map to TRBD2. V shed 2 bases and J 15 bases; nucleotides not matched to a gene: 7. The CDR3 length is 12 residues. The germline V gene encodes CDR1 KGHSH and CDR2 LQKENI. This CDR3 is CASSPFAGALFF. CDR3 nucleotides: TGTGCCAGCTCACCATTCGCGGGAGCGCTGTTCTTC.